These 15 T cell receptor beta chains came from one sample sequenced in a study of blood T cell repertoires in COVID-19 (TCRdb year 2020). The library came from the immunoSEQ multiplex PCR assay. TCRdb re-hosts the immuneACCESS table, in-frame sequences only. Its copies lack some clones; in the studies checked, an unresolved V gene accounts for under half of them, and the cause for the rest is not known. Counted in this sample were a few hundred thousand clones; around 83% of them appeared once. Approximately 6.6% of the sample is in the top ten clones. Sequencing was done on a sample of PBMCs or T cells enriched from blood (not recorded which). The receptor set was obtained from a woman aged 45-65 years who had been exposed to COVID-19.

V and J are TRBV27 and TRBJ1-5; tentative D call: TRBD1 (5 bases). Germline lookup yields CDR1 MNHEY and CDR2 SMNVEV (reference sequence). The V end was cut by 2 bases, the J end by 7 bases, with 12 bases between. The CDR3 extends over 14 amino acids. CDR3 residues: CASSLRGGQQPQHF. DNA of the CDR3: TGTGCCAGCAGTTTAAGGGGAGGTCAGCAGCCCCAGCATTTT.

This rearrangement joins TRBV7-3 to TRBJ2-1, with 7 bases lining up with TRBD1. The J segment lost 7 bases and the V segment lost 5 bases, leaving 11 bases of the junction unmatched. The CDR3 has 15 amino acids. Germline assignment: CDR1 SGHTA and CDR2 FQGTGA. Here the CDR3 reads CASSGRQGGINEQFF. The CDR3 nucleotides read TGTGCCAGCAGCGGGCGACAGGGCGGAATTAATGAGCAGTTCTTC.

The V gene is TRBV18, the J gene TRBJ2-3; 7 bases line up with TRBD1. This CDR3 has 16 residues. CDR1 KGHSH and CDR2 LQKENI come from the germline V gene. The J segment lost 1 base and the V segment lost 3 bases, leaving 7 bases of the junction unmatched. CDR3 sequence: CASSPVQGTRTDTQYF. The DNA of the CDR3 is TGTGCCAGCTCACCGGTACAGGGGACCCGCACAGATACGCAGTATTTT.

The chain recombines TRBV3-1 (or the pseudogene TRBV3-2) with TRBJ1-1; a possible D gene is TRBD1 (5 bases). The CDR3 runs 13 residues. V was trimmed by 4 bases and J by 11 bases, leaving 17 bases between them. Germline lookup yields CDR1 LGHDT and CDR2 YNNKEL (reference sequence). CDR3 residues: CASSRLRGREAFF. The CDR3 region has the DNA TGTGCCAGCAGCCGTCTCCGGGGCCGGGAGGCTTTCTTT.

This chain uses TRBV5-1 with TRBJ1-1, with D unclear. The CDR3 loop spans 16 amino acids. Germline CDR1 and CDR2: SGHRS and YFSETQ. The V gene lost 0 bases and the J gene lost 2 bases, with 14 bases spanning the gap. CDR3 region: CASSLASRSLNTEAFF. The CDR3 bases are TGCGCCAGCAGCTTGGCCTCCCGGTCCCTCAACACTGAAGCTTTCTTT.

This clone was seen a single time. V is TRBV9 and J is TRBJ2-5, with D tentatively TRBD1 (6 bases). The germline V gene has CDR1 SGDLS and CDR2 YYNGEE. V shed 3 bases and J shed 4 bases, with 10 bases lying between them. The CDR3 spans 13 residues. This chain's CDR3 is CASSGQVGETQYF. The CDR3 bases are TGTGCCAGCAGCGGACAGGTTGGAGAGACCCAGTACTTC.

The rearrangement uses TRBV7-8 and TRBJ1-4; tentative D call: TRBD1 (5 bases). The V and J ends lost 3 bases and 6 bases respectively, with 20 bases between them. The CDR3 contains 17 residues. Germline CDR1 is SGHVS and CDR2 is FQNEAQ. The CDR3 sequence is CASSLGRQGMSDEKLFF. The CDR3 region has the DNA TGTGCCAGCAGCTTGGGGCGCCAGGGAATGAGTGATGAAAAACTGTTTTTT.

This rearrangement joins TRBV7-6 to TRBJ2-7, with D maybe TRBD1 (6 bases). V was trimmed by 5 bases and J by 3 bases, leaving 11 bases between them. Germline loops: CDR1 SGHVS, CDR2 FNYEAQ. This CDR3 comprises 13 residues. This CDR3 reads CASSRQVGYEQYF. The DNA for the CDR3 is TGTGCCAGCAGCCGACAGGTGGGCTACGAGCAGTACTTC.

The chain carries TRBV5-5 and TRBJ1-3; 7 nucleotides line up with TRBD1. Unmatched junction bases numbered 6, after V lost 5 bases and J lost 13 bases. Germline V gene lookup returns CDR1 SGHKS and CDR2 YYEKEE (reference sequence). The CDR3 totals 11 residues. In DNA, the CDR3 is TGTGCCAGCAGTACCGACAGGGAAATATATTTT. As protein: CASSTDREIYF.

This chain links TRBV11-2 with TRBJ1-1, with TRBD1 identical over 11 bases. V shed 8 bases, J shed 1 base, and the junction held 3 bases outside the gene matches. This CDR3 has 14 residues. CDR1 is SGHAT, CDR2 FQNNGV, per germline. CDR3 DNA: TGTGCCAGCCGCGGGACAGGGGGGAACACTGAAGCTTTCTTT. Encoded protein: CASRGTGGNTEAFF.

The CDR3 loop is CASSPDGAGGQADTQYF. The CDR3, as DNA: TGCGCCAGCAGCCCTGACGGAGCGGGGGGGCAGGCAGATACGCAGTATTTT. The chain uses TRBV4-1 and TRBJ2-3, with 10 bases lining up with TRBD2. This CDR3 is built from 17 residues. V dropped 4 bases and J dropped 4; count of bases not matched to a gene: 11. Germline CDR1 reads MGHRA; CDR2 reads YSYEKL.

This chain uses TRBV2 with TRBJ2-3; TRBD2 agrees at 9 bases. This CDR3 contains 14 residues. The trim removed 2 bases at V and 7 bases at J, leaving 4 bases unmatched. Germline CDR1 SNHLY, CDR2 FYNNEI. CDR3 sequence (DNA): TGTGCCAGCAGTGAACCCACTAGCGGGTATACGCAGTATTTT. Residues: CASSEPTSGYTQYF.

This clone has just one count. The J gene is TRBJ1-2, the V gene TRBV14; D is ambiguous. Trimming removed 4 bases from V and 8 bases from J, with 14 bases in between. The CDR3 consists of 13 residues. Germline-derived CDR1 and CDR2 are SGHDN and FVKESK. CDR3 nucleotide sequence: TGTGCCAGCAGCCCCGCCCCCGCGAGGGGCTACACCTTC. Its translation: CASSPAPARGYTF.

The J gene is TRBJ1-6, the V gene TRBV30; D call uncertain. Per germline, CDR1 GTSNPN and CDR2 SVGIG (reference sequence). V was cut by 3 bases and J by 8 bases, with 8 bases left in between. The CDR3 has 12 residues. This CDR3 is CAWRTRYSPLHF. CDR3 in DNA: TGTGCCTGGAGGACAAGGTATTCACCCCTCCACTTT.

Only a few counts were recorded for this clone. This chain connects TRBV27 to TRBJ1-2; possible D gene TRBD1, 6 bases. V was cut by 6 bases and J by 0 bases, with 14 bases left in between. CDR1 MNHEY and CDR2 SMNVEV come from the germline V gene (reference sequence). The CDR3 covers 15 residues. DNA for the CDR3: TGTGCCAGCAGGAAATTCACAGGGTCTAACTATGGCTACACCTTC. Its translation is CASRKFTGSNYGYTF.